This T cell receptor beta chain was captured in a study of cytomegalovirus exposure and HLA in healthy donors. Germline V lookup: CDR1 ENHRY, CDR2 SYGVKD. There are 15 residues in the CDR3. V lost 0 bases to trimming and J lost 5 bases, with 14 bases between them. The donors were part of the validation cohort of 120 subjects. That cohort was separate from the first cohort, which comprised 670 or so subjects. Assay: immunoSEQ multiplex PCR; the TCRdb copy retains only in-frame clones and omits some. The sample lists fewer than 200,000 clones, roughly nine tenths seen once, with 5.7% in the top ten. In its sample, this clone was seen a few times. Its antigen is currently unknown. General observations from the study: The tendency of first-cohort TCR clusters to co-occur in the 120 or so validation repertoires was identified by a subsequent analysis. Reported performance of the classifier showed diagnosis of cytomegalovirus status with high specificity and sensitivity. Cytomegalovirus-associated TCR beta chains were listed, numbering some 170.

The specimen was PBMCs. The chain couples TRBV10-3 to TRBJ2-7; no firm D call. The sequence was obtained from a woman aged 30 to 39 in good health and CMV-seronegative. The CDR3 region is CAISESGQTYNEQYF. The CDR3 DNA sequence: TGTGCCATCAGTGAGTCAGGGCAGACTTATAACGAGCAGTACTTC.